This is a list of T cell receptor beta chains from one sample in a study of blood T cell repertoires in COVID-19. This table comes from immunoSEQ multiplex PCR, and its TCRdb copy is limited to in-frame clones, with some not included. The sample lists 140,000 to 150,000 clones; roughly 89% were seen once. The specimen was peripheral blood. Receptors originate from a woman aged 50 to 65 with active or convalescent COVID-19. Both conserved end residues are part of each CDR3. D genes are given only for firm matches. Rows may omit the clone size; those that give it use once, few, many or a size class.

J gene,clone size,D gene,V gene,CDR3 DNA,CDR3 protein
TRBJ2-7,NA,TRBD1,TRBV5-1,TGCGCCAGCAGCTTGTTGGGGACAGGGGACCTTTTATACGAGCAGTACTTC,CASSLLGTGDLLYEQYF
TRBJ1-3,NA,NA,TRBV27,TGTGCCAGCGTTCCCCGCTCTGGAAACACCATATATTTT,CASVPRSGNTIYF
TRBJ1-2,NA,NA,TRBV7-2,TGTGCCAGCAGCGCCTCACAGGGCGCTAACTATGGCTACACCTTC,CASSASQGANYGYTF
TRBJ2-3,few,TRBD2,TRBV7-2,TGTGCCAGCAGCTCTAGCGGGGGGGCCGAAGGGCGCACAGATACGCAGTATTTT,CASSSSGGAEGRTDTQYF
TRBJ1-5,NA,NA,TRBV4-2,TGTGCCAGCAGCCAAGAAGGGGGTCAGCCCCAGCATTTT,CASSQEGGQPQHF
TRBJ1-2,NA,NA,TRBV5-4,TGTGCCAGCACCCTACAGGGCCTCTATGGCTACACCTTC,CASTLQGLYGYTF
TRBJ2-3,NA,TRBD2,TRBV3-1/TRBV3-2,TGTGCCAGCAGCGGAAGACTAGCGGGAGGGGGAGATACGCAGTATTTT,CASSGRLAGGGDTQYF
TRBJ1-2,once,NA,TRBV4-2,TGTGCCAGCAGCCAAGATGGAGAAGGTAGGGGCTACACCTTC,CASSQDGEGRGYTF
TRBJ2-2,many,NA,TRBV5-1,TGCGCCAGCAAGGCAGGGGATATAGGAACCGGGGAGCTGTTTTTT,CASKAGDIGTGELFF
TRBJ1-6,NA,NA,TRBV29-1,TGCAGCGTTCGCGGGGGCCCTAATTCACCCCTCCACTTT,CSVRGGPNSPLHF
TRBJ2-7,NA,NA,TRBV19,TGTGCCAGTTCTGTCGGCTACGAGCAGTACTTC,CASSVGYEQYF
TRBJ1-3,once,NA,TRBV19,TGTGCCAGTAGTTCCCGCCCGACTTCAGGGTTCTCTGGAAACACCATATATTTT,CASSSRPTSGFSGNTIYF
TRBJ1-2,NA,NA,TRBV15,TGTGCCACCAGCAGAGGGGTACAGGAGGGCTATGGCTACACCTTC,CATSRGVQEGYGYTF
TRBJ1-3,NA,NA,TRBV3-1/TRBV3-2,TGTGCCAGCAGCCAAGATGGAGCGGGGAAGACCATATATTTT,CASSQDGAGKTIYF
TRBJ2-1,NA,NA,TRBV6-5,TGTGCCAGCAGTTGGACACTGGGGGAGCAGTTCTTC,CASSWTLGEQFF
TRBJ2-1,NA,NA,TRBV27,TGTGCCAGCAGTCCGGCTAGCTCCTACAATGAGCAGTTCTTC,CASSPASSYNEQFF
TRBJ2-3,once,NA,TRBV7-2,TGTGCCAGCAGCTTAGGAACTTTTACTAGCACAGATACGCAGTATTTT,CASSLGTFTSTDTQYF
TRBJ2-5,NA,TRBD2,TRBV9,TGTGCCAGCAGCGTGGCGGGGGGGCAAGAGACCCAGTACTTC,CASSVAGGQETQYF
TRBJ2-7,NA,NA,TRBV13,TGTGCCAGCAGCCACAGGACGGGCTACTCCTACGAGCAGTACTTC,CASSHRTGYSYEQYF
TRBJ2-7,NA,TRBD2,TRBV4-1,TGCGCCAGCAGCCGATCGACTAGCGGGGAAGCCGCCTACGAGCAGTACTTC,CASSRSTSGEAAYEQYF
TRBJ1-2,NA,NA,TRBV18,TGTGCCAGCTCACCAAAGGGAGCAAACTATGGCTACACCTTC,CASSPKGANYGYTF
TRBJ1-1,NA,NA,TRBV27,TGTGCCAGCAGTTCCTATCCAGGGAACACTGAAGCTTTCTTT,CASSSYPGNTEAFF
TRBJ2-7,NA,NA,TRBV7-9,TGTGCCAGCAGCTTAAGTGTTGCCGGCAGGTTCTCAAAGTACTTC,CASSLSVAGRFSKYF
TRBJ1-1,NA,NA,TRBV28,TGTGCCAGTACCCAATCCGGGACACAGAACACTGAAGCTTTCTTT,CASTQSGTQNTEAFF
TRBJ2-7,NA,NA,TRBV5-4,TGTGCCAGCAGCCCGAGCGGGTCATCCTACGAGCAGTACTTC,CASSPSGSSYEQYF
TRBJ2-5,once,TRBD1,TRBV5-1,TGCGCCAGCAGCTCCTGGACAGGGCCAGAGACCCAGTACTTC,CASSSWTGPETQYF